This TCR beta chain emerged from a study of T cell responses to AZD1222 COVID-19 vaccine. Whole-study findings and limits: Spike-specific TCR breadth and depth were elevated following two AZD1222 doses. Donors were mostly white British, more females; clonal diversity possibly underestimated. CD4 TCRs associated with vaccination spanned spike, dominating at 160-218 and 743-854.

Some clones are missing from TCRdb's copy, which holds only in-frame ones; the method was immunoSEQ multiplex PCR. The data contain fewer than 150,000 clones, 90% to 95% of them singletons. Concerning this clone itself: The antigen is undetermined.

Analyses pooled second doses at about 4 or about 12 weeks. The CDR3 has 14 residues. Germline V lookup: CDR1 SGHVS, CDR2 FQNEAQ. Between the trimmed V and J ends, which lost 0 bases and 8 bases, there was a span of 13 bases. This receptor was taken from an adult who received the AZD1222 COVID-19 vaccine. The sample consisted of peripheral blood, taken 28 days after the second AZD1222 dose. V and J are TRBV7-8 and TRBJ1-2, with D perhaps matching TRBD1 (6 bases). The CDR3 nucleotides are TGTGCCAGCAGCTTAGCGACGGGGGCAGGGGGCTACACCTTC. Translated, it gives CASSLATGAGGYTF.